These T cell receptor beta chains were read from a single sample in a study of somatic mutations in cytotoxic T cells in rheumatoid arthritis. Clones were read by immunoSEQ multiplex PCR, and TCRdb kept only the in-frame ones, dropping some. This table holds around 7,000 clones, 80% to 90% found once. Source material: CD8+ T cells sorted from blood. The receptor source for this set is a woman aged 70-85 years with rheumatoid arthritis. CDR3s include the opening cysteine and the closing phenylalanine or tryptophan. A D gene is named only where the DNA matches it firmly. Rows may omit the clone size; those that give it use once, few, many or a size class.

V	size	J	D	DNA	CDR3
TRBV13	.	TRBJ2-3	TRBD2	TGTGCCAGCAGTTCCCGACTAGCGGGGGGCCTAGGAGATACGCAGTATTTT	CASSSRLAGGLGDTQYF
TRBV10-3	once	TRBJ2-3	TRBD1	TGTGCCATCAGTGAAATTATGGACAGGGCTGACCCAGATACGCAGTATTTT	CAISEIMDRADPDTQYF
TRBV6-5	.	TRBJ1-5	TRBD1	TGTGCCAGCAGTCCCACAGGGGGCGTCGAGCAGCCCCAGCATTTT	CASSPTGGVEQPQHF
TRBV28	.	TRBJ1-1	.	TGTGCCAGCAGTTTACCAGATAACACTGAAGCTTTCTTT	CASSLPDNTEAFF
TRBV28	.	TRBJ1-1	TRBD1	TGTGCCAGCAGTTTACTCCACAGGGGATCCCCGTTAGGAGCTTTCTTT	CASSLLHRGSPLGAFF
TRBV15	.	TRBJ1-6	.	TGTGCCACCAGCAGGGAATCAGGGAACTCACCCCTCCACTTT	CATSRESGNSPLHF
TRBV11-3	once	TRBJ2-7	.	TGTGCCAGCAGCTTAGCTCCTCAGGGGGGACAGTACTTC	CASSLAPQGGQYF
TRBV13	.	TRBJ2-7	TRBD1	TGTGCCAGCAGCCCCGGACAGGACTCCTACGAGCAGTACTTC	CASSPGQDSYEQYF
TRBV11-3	.	TRBJ2-7	TRBD2	TGTGCCAGCAGCTTAGAGGTTAGCGGGAGTGCTTCCTACGAGCAGTACTTC	CASSLEVSGSASYEQYF
TRBV7-8	few	TRBJ1-3	TRBD1	TGTGCCAGCAGCTTAGTGGGGACAGGACACGGAAACACCATATATTTT	CASSLVGTGHGNTIYF
TRBV27	.	TRBJ2-1	TRBD1	TGTGCCAGCAGTCCCGGGACAGGGGGTAACAATGAGCAGTTCTTC	CASSPGTGGNNEQFF
TRBV7-6	.	TRBJ1-1	.	TGTGCCAGCAGCTTAGAGGCAGGGGACACTGAAGCTTTCTTT	CASSLEAGDTEAFF
TRBV11-3	.	TRBJ1-1	.	TGTGCCAGCAGCTTCTCGGGGAACACTGAAGCTTTCTTT	CASSFSGNTEAFF
TRBV11-2	.	TRBJ2-3	.	TGTGCCAGCAGCTTAGGGGGTAGCGGCACAGATACGCAGTATTTT	CASSLGGSGTDTQYF
TRBV19	.	TRBJ1-2	.	TGTGCCAGTAGTTCGGGGCAGGGGATAGGCTACACCTTC	CASSSGQGIGYTF
TRBV27	.	TRBJ1-4	TRBD1	TGTGCCAGCAGTTTAGCCGGGGCGACTACAGGGGCGAGGGGTGAAAAACTGTTTTTT	CASSLAGATTGARGEKLFF
TRBV6-1	.	TRBJ2-7	TRBD1	TGTGCCAGCAGTGAAGCTTATTCGGCAGGGGGCTACTACGAGCAGTACTTC	CASSEAYSAGGYYEQYF
TRBV6-5	.	TRBJ1-1	TRBD1	TGTGCCAGCAGTTGGGGGACAGGTTCGAACACTGAAGCTTTCTTT	CASSWGTGSNTEAFF
TRBV9	.	TRBJ2-7	TRBD1	TGTGCCAGCAGCGTAGGGGACAGGGCTACCTACGAGCAGTACTTC	CASSVGDRATYEQYF
TRBV5-4	.	TRBJ2-5	TRBD2	TGTGCCAGCAGCCTAACTAGCGGGGAGGAGTACACAGAGACCCAGTACTTC	CASSLTSGEEYTETQYF
TRBV5-6	.	TRBJ2-1	TRBD2	TGTGCCAGCATCGGGACTAGCGCAAAGGTCCCGCTCTACAATGAGCAGTTCTTC	CASIGTSAKVPLYNEQFF
TRBV5-4	.	TRBJ2-1	.	TGTGCCAGCAGCTTTAGCAACGAGCAGTTCTTC	CASSFSNEQFF
TRBV27	.	TRBJ2-1	.	TGTGCCAGCAATAATATAGTGAATGAGCAGTTCTTC	CASNNIVNEQFF
TRBV11-2	.	TRBJ1-6	.	TGTGCCAGCAGCCTCCGACTGAGCTCCTATAATTCCCCCCTCCACTTT	CASSLRLSSYNSPLHF
TRBV11-2	.	TRBJ2-7	.	TGTGCCAGCCGGGGAGCCGACGAGCAGTACTTC	CASRGADEQYF
TRBV30	.	TRBJ1-4	TRBD1	TGTGCCTGGAGTGAGGGGGCCGGGAATGAAAAACTGTTTTTT	CAWSEGAGNEKLFF
TRBV5-1	.	TRBJ1-2	.	TGCGCCAGCAGCTGGGAGACAGGAAGGGATGGCTACACCTTC	CASSWETGRDGYTF
TRBV4-1	.	TRBJ2-7	.	TGCGCCAGCAGCCAAGATGGGGGGTGGGAGCAGTACTTC	CASSQDGGWEQYF
TRBV5-1	.	TRBJ2-7	TRBD2	TGCGCCAGCAGTTCCGGGGTAGCGGGTTTGTCCTACGAGCAGTACTTC	CASSSGVAGLSYEQYF
TRBV27	once	TRBJ1-2	TRBD1	TGTGCCAGCAGTCCCCGACAGGGGACGAACTATGGCTACACCTTC	CASSPRQGTNYGYTF
TRBV7-9	.	TRBJ2-1	.	TGTGCCAGCCACTACAAGGGGGGGCTTTACAATGAGCAGTTCTTC	CASHYKGGLYNEQFF
TRBV29-1	.	TRBJ2-1	TRBD2	TGCAGCGTGTCGTATCGTGGGACTAGCGGGAGCCCCAATGAGCAGTTCTTC	CSVSYRGTSGSPNEQFF
TRBV7-6	.	TRBJ2-3	TRBD2	TGTGCCAGCAGCTTGACTAGCGGGGAACCCACAGATACGCAGTATTTT	CASSLTSGEPTDTQYF
TRBV11-2	.	TRBJ2-1	.	TGTGCCAGCAGCCATAGGGGGAGCAGCCACAATGAGCAGTTCTTC	CASSHRGSSHNEQFF
TRBV7-8	.	TRBJ1-2	TRBD1	TGTGCCAGCAGCTTAGAGACAGGGCCGTCCGGCTACACCTTC	CASSLETGPSGYTF
TRBV25-1	.	TRBJ1-2	.	TGTGCCAGCAGTGATTTGAGCGTCCCCCTCTATGGCTACACCTTC	CASSDLSVPLYGYTF
TRBV27	.	TRBJ2-3	.	TGTGCCAGCAGTTTAAAGGGGGGCACAGATACGCAGTATTTT	CASSLKGGTDTQYF
TRBV30	.	TRBJ2-3	TRBD2	TGTGCCTGGAATGTCGGGGGGGATACGCAGTATTTT	CAWNVGGDTQYF
TRBV27	.	TRBJ2-7	.	TGTGCCAGCAGTTGGTCTAGCTTTTCGAGCTCCTACGAGCAGTACTTC	CASSWSSFSSSYEQYF
TRBV7-7	.	TRBJ2-3	.	TGTGCTAGCAGCTTTGGGGGCCGCACAGATACGCAGTATTTT	CASSFGGRTDTQYF
TRBV23-1	.	TRBJ1-2	TRBD1	TGCGCCAGCAGTCAATCAACAGGACAGGGGAACTATGGCTACACCTTC	CASSQSTGQGNYGYTF
TRBV27	.	TRBJ2-7	TRBD2	TGTGCCAGTAAGGCCAGCGGGAGGCTGAACGAGCAGTACTTC	CASKASGRLNEQYF
TRBV7-9	.	TRBJ2-4	.	TGTGCCAGCAGCCAGACCGAAGGGCGGGGCAAAAACATTCAGTACTTC	CASSQTEGRGKNIQYF
TRBV13	.	TRBJ2-2	TRBD1	TGTGCCAGCAGCGAAAGGGACAGCCCCGCCGGGGAGCTGTTTTTT	CASSERDSPAGELFF
TRBV28	.	TRBJ2-2	TRBD1	TGTGCCAGCAGTGTACAGGGGCCCGGGGAGCTGTTTTTT	CASSVQGPGELFF
TRBV19	.	TRBJ2-1	TRBD2	TGTGCCAGTTCGGGACTAGCGGGAAACAATGAGCAGTTCTTC	CASSGLAGNNEQFF
TRBV7-6	.	TRBJ2-7	TRBD2	TGTGCCAGCAGCCCCCTACTAGCGGGAGCCTACGAGCAGTACTTC	CASSPLLAGAYEQYF
TRBV28	large	TRBJ2-1	TRBD2	TGTGCCAGCAGTCCCTGGACTAGCGGGAGTAATGAGCAGTTCTTC	CASSPWTSGSNEQFF
TRBV5-8	.	TRBJ2-3	.	TGTGCCAGCCGGGAACCAAAGTTAGAGGATACGCAGTATTTT	CASREPKLEDTQYF
TRBV13	.	TRBJ2-7	TRBD2	TGTGCCAGCCGCCAGGGGGGTAGCGGGAGCTCCTACGAGCAGTACTTC	CASRQGGSGSSYEQYF
TRBV6-5	.	TRBJ1-1	.	TGTGCCAGCAGCGCTACGGGCAGGGTCACTGAAGCTTTCTTT	CASSATGRVTEAFF
TRBV5-6	.	TRBJ2-7	.	TGTGCCAGCAGCTTGACAGGTAATGAGTACGAGCAGTACTTC	CASSLTGNEYEQYF
TRBV5-1	.	TRBJ2-7	.	TGCGCCAGCAGCTTGGGACAGTCCTACGAGCAGTACTTC	CASSLGQSYEQYF
TRBV7-2	.	TRBJ2-7	.	TGTGCCAGCAGCTTCGGCAGGAGGTACGAGCAGTACTTC	CASSFGRRYEQYF
TRBV7-6	.	TRBJ1-2	TRBD1	TGTGCCAGCAGCGCTACCGGGGGACAGGCTAACTATGGCTACACCTTC	CASSATGGQANYGYTF